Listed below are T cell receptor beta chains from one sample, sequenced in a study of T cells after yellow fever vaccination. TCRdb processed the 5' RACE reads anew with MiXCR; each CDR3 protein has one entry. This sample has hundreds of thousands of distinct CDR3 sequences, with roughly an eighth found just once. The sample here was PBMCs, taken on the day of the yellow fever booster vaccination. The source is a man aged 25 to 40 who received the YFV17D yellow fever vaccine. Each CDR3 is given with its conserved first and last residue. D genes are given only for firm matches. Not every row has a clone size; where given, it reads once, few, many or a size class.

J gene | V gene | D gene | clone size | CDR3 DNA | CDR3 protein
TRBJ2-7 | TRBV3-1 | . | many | TGTGCCAGCAGCCAATATCAGGTGCCCTCCTACGAGCAGTACTTC | CASSQYQVPSYEQYF
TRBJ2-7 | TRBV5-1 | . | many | TGCGCCAGCAGCTTGGAGGTAGGGGCCGAGCAGTACTTC | CASSLEVGAEQYF
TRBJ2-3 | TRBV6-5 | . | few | TGTGCCAGCAGTTACTCGAGGTTCGCAGATACGCAGTATTTT | CASSYSRFADTQYF
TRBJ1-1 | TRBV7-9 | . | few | TGTGCCAGCAGCTTTGAAGCTTTCTTT | CASSFEAFF
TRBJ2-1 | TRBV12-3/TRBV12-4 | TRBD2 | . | TGTGCCAGCAGTGGGACTAGCGCAAACAATGAGCAGTTCTTC | CASSGTSANNEQFF
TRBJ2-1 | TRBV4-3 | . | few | TGCGCCAGCAGCCAAGATCTCCCTAGTGTTGGACTCGTCAATGAGCAGTTCTTC | CASSQDLPSVGLVNEQFF
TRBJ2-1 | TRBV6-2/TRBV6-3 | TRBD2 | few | TGTGCCAGCAGTTACTCGAGTAGGTGGCTAGCGGGAGTCAAAGATAATGAGCAGTTCTTC | CASSYSSRWLAGVKDNEQFF
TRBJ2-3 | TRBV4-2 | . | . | TGTGCCAGCAGCCAAAGGGAGGATACGCAGTATTTT | CASSQREDTQYF
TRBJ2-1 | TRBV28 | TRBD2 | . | TGTGCCAGCAGAAACGTCGAGGGGACTAGCGGGAGGACCCACAATGAGCAGTTCTTC | CASRNVEGTSGRTHNEQFF
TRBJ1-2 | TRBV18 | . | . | TGTGCCAGCTCACCACGGGGGTCACAGAGTGATGGCTACACCTTC | CASSPRGSQSDGYTF
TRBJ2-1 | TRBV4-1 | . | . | TGCGCCAGCAGCCGGTCCTGGGGAAAAGAGGAGCAGTTCTTC | CASSRSWGKEEQFF
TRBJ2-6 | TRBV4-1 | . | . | TGCGCCAGCAGCCAAGATCTTGTCTATGGGTCTGGGGCCAACGTCCTGACTTTC | CASSQDLVYGSGANVLTF
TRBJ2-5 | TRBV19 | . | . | TGTGCCAGTAGTATAGATCAAGCCGCTACCGCAAGAAAGACCCAGTACTTC | CASSIDQAATARKTQYF
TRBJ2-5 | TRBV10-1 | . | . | TGCGCCAGCAGTGCTTTGGGGATGGAGACCCAGTACTTC | CASSALGMETQYF
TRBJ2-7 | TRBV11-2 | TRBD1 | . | TGTGCCAGCAGCTTTTATACAGGGGCAGATTTCGAGCAGTACTTC | CASSFYTGADFEQYF
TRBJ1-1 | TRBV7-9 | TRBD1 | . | TGTGCCAGCAGCTTAGGACAGGGTTATGAAGCTTTCTTT | CASSLGQGYEAFF
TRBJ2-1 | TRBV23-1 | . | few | TGCGCCAGCAGGCTACTTGAGCAGTTCTTC | CASRLLEQFF
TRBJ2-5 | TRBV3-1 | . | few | TGTGCCAGCAGCCAAGATATTACCCAGTACTTC | CASSQDITQYF
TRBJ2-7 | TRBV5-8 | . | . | TGTGCCAGCGGCCCGGGGCTCCCCTACGAGCAGTACTTC | CASGPGLPYEQYF
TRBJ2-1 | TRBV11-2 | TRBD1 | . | TGTGCCAGCAGCCCAGGGGGTTCGGGCAGGAGCTCCTACAATGAGCAGTTCTTC | CASSPGGSGRSSYNEQFF
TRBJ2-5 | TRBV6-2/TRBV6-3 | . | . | TGTGCCAGCAGTTACTCGATTCTGACTCAAGAGACCCAGTACTTC | CASSYSILTQETQYF
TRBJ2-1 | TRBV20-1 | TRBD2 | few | TGCTGTGCTAGAGAATCGAGCGGGAGGCCCTACAATGAGCAGTTCTTC | CCARESSGRPYNEQFF
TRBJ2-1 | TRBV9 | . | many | TGTGCCAGCAGCGTAGATCAGGGAGACTACAATGAGCAGTTCTTC | CASSVDQGDYNEQFF
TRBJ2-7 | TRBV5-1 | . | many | TGCGCCAGCGCACTCGGGGTAGCTGTCTCCTACGAGCAGTACTTC | CASALGVAVSYEQYF
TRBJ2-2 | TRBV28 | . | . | TGTGCCAGCAGTTTCGGGGGGCTGTCCGGGGAGCTGTTTTTT | CASSFGGLSGELFF
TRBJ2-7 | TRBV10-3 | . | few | TGTGCCACCACTAATCCTACGGGGGAGGTGCAAAAGATGGCCTACGAGCAGTACTTC | CATTNPTGEVQKMAYEQYF
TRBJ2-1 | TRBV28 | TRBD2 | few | TGTGCCAGCTTTTCGAGCGGGAGGGGCTACAATGAGCAGTTCTTC | CASFSSGRGYNEQFF
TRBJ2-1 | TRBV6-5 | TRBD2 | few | TGTGCCAGCAGTTACCTGACTAGCGGGAGGGGGGAATACAATGAGCAGTTCTTC | CASSYLTSGRGEYNEQFF
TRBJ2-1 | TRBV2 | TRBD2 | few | TGTGCCAGCTTTCGGACTAGCGTGCGGAGGGGGAATGAGCAGTTCTTC | CASFRTSVRRGNEQFF
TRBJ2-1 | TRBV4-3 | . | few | TGCGCCAGCAGCTCGCCCGGGACGAGGATTAATGAGCAGTTCTTC | CASSSPGTRINEQFF
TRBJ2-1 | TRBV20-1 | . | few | TGCAGTGCTATAGAAGGGACTGCATACAATGAGCAGTTCTTC | CSAIEGTAYNEQFF
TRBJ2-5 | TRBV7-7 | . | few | TGTGCCAGCAGCCGAGACATAGGGAGCGAGACCCAGTACTTC | CASSRDIGSETQYF
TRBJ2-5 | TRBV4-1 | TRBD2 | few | TGCGCCAGCAGCCAAGACCGACTAGCGGGCCAAGAGACCCAGTACTTC | CASSQDRLAGQETQYF
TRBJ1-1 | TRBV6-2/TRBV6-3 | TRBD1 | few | TGTGCCAGCAGTCTACGGGCGACAGGGCGCACTGAAGCTTTCTTT | CASSLRATGRTEAFF
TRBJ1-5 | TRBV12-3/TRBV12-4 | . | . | TGTGCCAGCAGTTTGGGGGGTTCGGGGCCCCAGCATTTT | CASSLGGSGPQHF
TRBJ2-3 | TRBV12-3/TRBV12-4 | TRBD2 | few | TGTGCCAGCAGTTTTGGCGGGAGTATCCCATATACGCAGTATTTT | CASSFGGSIPYTQYF
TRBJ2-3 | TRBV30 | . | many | TGTGCCTGGGGAAGAGGGGACCGTGACACAGATACGCAGTATTTT | CAWGRGDRDTDTQYF
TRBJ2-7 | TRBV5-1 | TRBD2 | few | TGCGCCAGCAGCTCGAGCGGGACCGCCGGCGAGCAGTACTTC | CASSSSGTAGEQYF
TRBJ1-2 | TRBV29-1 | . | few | TGCAGCGTTGCAGGCGACCTATATGGCTACACCTTC | CSVAGDLYGYTF
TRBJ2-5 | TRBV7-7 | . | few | TGTGCTAGCAGCCCTACCTGGCAAGAGACCCAGTACTTC | CASSPTWQETQYF
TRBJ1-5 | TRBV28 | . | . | TGTGCCAGCAGTCTCACAGGGTATTTAGGGCCCCAGCATTTT | CASSLTGYLGPQHF
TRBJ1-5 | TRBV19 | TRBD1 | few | TGTGCCAGTAGTGCCGCACAGGGGCCCAATCAGCCCCAGCATTTT | CASSAAQGPNQPQHF
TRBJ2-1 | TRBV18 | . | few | TGTGCCAGCTCACCCTCTAGGGGACCGAACAATGAGCAGTTCTTC | CASSPSRGPNNEQFF
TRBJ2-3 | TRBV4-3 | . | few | TGCGCCAGCAGCCAAGCTAAGCTAGCGAGGAGCACAGATACGCAGTATTTT | CASSQAKLARSTDTQYF
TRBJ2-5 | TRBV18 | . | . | TGTGCCAGCTCAATTTCCTGGAGGGTACAAGAGACCCAGTACTTC | CASSISWRVQETQYF
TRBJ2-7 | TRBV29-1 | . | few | TGCAGCGTGAGGGGCCATACCTACGAGCAGTACTTC | CSVRGHTYEQYF